The 19 T cell receptor beta chains below were found in one sample sequenced in a study of vaccination and CD4 T cells after COVID-19. Sequencing of the DNA from cultured CD4+ T cells was carried out with the Oncomine TCR Beta short-read assay. MiXCR, run by TCRdb on the PCR reads, gives a single entry per CDR3 protein. The repertoire holds roughly 24,000 distinct CDR3 sequences, with about 32% as singletons. These receptors have no known antigen. Specified time point: late sampling 161 to 241 days after vaccination in three convalescent patients. Treatment described: roughly 10-day PBMC culture with coronavirus spike peptide pools or control peptides (ViraFEST assay). The sequencing used CD4+ T cells from blood, cultured in vitro, collected about 7 months after SARS-CoV-2 vaccination. Every receptor here comes from a human donor who had recovered from COVID-19.

The rearrangement uses TRBV6-1 and TRBJ2-1; possibly TRBD2 for D (6 bases). The length of the CDR3 is 15 residues. Germline CDR1 MNHNS, CDR2 SASEGT. V was pared by 2 bases and J by 5 bases, with 13 bases between. The CDR3 DNA is TGTGCCAGCAGTGAATGGGGGGAGGACCACAATGAGCAGTTCTTC. Its protein product is CASSEWGEDHNEQFF.

V and J are TRBV20-1 and TRBJ2-5; 7 bases are a match to TRBD2. V was clipped by 6 bases and J by 2 bases; unmatched bases: 12. Germline values: CDR1 DFQATT, CDR2 SNEGSKA (reference sequence). The CDR3 contains 15 residues. The CDR3 DNA is TGCAGTGCAAACGCAGGGACTACCATTCAAGAGACCCAGTACTTC. It specifies CSANAGTTIQETQYF.

In this sample, this clonotype turned up a few times. The genes are TRBV20-1 and TRBJ2-7; D may match TRBD1 or TRBD2 (5 bases each). This CDR3 contains 13 residues. V dropped 5 bases and J dropped 3 bases, with 14 bases sitting between them. In germline, CDR1 is DFQATT, CDR2 SNEGSKA (reference sequence). The CDR3 loop is CSAHGTQFYEQYF. In nucleotides, the CDR3 is TGCAGTGCTCACGGGACCCAATTCTACGAGCAGTACTTC.

This chain uses TRBV24-1 with TRBJ2-2; possible D gene TRBD2, 7 bases. The V gene's germline CDR1 is KGHDR and CDR2 SFDVKD. This CDR3 has 14 amino acids. The V end lost 9 bases, the J end lost 4 bases, and 14 bases lay between the germline ends. The chain's CDR3 is CATRGAGGTGELFF. The CDR3 nucleotides read TGTGCCACCCGGGGGGCCGGGGGCACCGGGGAGCTGTTTTTT.

This clonotype was picked up a small number of times. The chain employs TRBV6-1 and TRBJ2-7; 7 nucleotides agree with TRBD1. Per the germline V gene, CDR1 is MNHNS and CDR2 is SASEGT. With 5 bases clipped from V and 6 bases from J, the junction kept 4 bases outside the gene matches. The CDR3 is 12 amino acids. CDR3 sequence (DNA): TGTGCCAGCAGTCGACAGGGCGGCGAGCAGTACTTC. It encodes CASSRQGGEQYF.

The chain couples TRBV6-1 to TRBJ2-5, with TRBD1 matching 7 bases. Germline trimming cut 4 bases from V and 1 base from J; bases unmatched to any gene: 0. Looked up from germline, CDR1 is MNHNS and CDR2 is SASEGT. This CDR3 has 13 residues. The CDR3 protein is CASSGDSQETQYF. The CDR3 DNA sequence: TGTGCCAGCAGTGGGGACAGCCAAGAGACCCAGTACTTC.

The chain joins TRBV20-1 to TRBJ2-5, with TRBD1 matching 7 bases. There are 13 residues in the CDR3. The V gene end was trimmed by 5 bases and the J gene end by 5 bases; junction bases not matched to a gene: 8. Looked up from germline, CDR1 is DFQATT and CDR2 is SNEGSKA (reference sequence). CDR3 residues: CSAADRVYETQYF. CDR3 bases: TGCAGTGCTGCCGACAGGGTTTACGAGACCCAGTACTTC.

This clonotype was detected only once. A junction end diverges from the germline sequence, so it may reflect a read error. The rearrangement links TRBV7-2 to TRBJ2-5; weak D call: TRBD1 (6 bases). This CDR3 contains 14 residues. Germline CDR1 and CDR2: SGHTA and FQGNSA. As DNA, the CDR3 is TGTGTCAGCAGCATGACAGGTCCGGGAGAGACCCAGTACTTC. Its translation is CVSSMTGPGETQYF.

The chain recombines TRBV5-8 with TRBJ1-6; 10 positions match TRBD1. Germline trimming cut 4 bases from V and 6 bases from J; bases unmatched to any gene: 4. CDR1 SGHTS and CDR2 YDEGEE come from the germline V gene. The CDR3 covers 15 residues. As DNA, the CDR3 is TGTGCCAGCAGCCGGACAGGGGGTACTAATTCACCCCTCCACTTT. It is translated as CASSRTGGTNSPLHF.

This clonotype was seen a few times. The V and J genes are TRBV27 and TRBJ1-5, with unresolved D. Looked up from germline, CDR1 is MNHEY and CDR2 is SMNVEV (reference sequence). Trimming removed 4 bases from V and 1 base from J, with 8 bases in between. There are 14 residues in the CDR3. The CDR3 loop reads CASSSRQSNQPQHF. DNA of the CDR3: TGTGCCAGCAGTTCCCGGCAGAGCAATCAGCCCCAGCATTTT.

This chain links TRBV28 with TRBJ2-7, with 7 positions matching TRBD2. The CDR3 runs to 15 residues. CDR1 MDHEN and CDR2 SYDVKM come from the germline V gene. V shed 3 bases, J shed 1 base, and the junction held 6 bases outside the gene matches. The DNA of the CDR3 is TGTGCCAGCAGTTTGAGTTCGGGGGGATCCTACGAGCAGTACTTC. Protein: CASSLSSGGSYEQYF.

V usage is TRBV4-1 and J usage is TRBJ2-7; 7 bases align to TRBD2. The CDR3 has 15 amino acids. CDR1 is MGHRA and CDR2 is YSYEKL in the germline V gene. With 6 bases clipped from V and 7 bases from J, the junction kept 15 bases outside the gene matches. CDR3 sequence (DNA): TGCGCCAGCAGGCAGACACCGATAGCGGGCCGGGAGCAGTACTTC. Translating gives CASRQTPIAGREQYF.

This rearrangement joins TRBV20-1 to TRBJ1-6; no clear D. CDR3 size: 15 residues. V lost 1 base and J lost 6, with 13 bases in between. Looked up from germline, CDR1 is DFQATT and CDR2 is SNEGSKA (reference sequence). CDR3 residues: CSARAGPPANSPLHF. For the CDR3, the DNA is TGCAGTGCTAGAGCCGGTCCTCCGGCTAATTCACCCCTCCACTTT.

This rearrangement joins TRBV28 to TRBJ2-7; TRBD2 agrees at 10 bases. V shed 3 bases, J shed 4 bases, and the junction held 3 bases outside the gene matches. CDR1 MDHEN and CDR2 SYDVKM come from the germline V gene. The CDR3 totals 14 residues. The CDR3 DNA follows: TGTGCCAGCAGTTTCCCTAGCGGGAGTTACGAGCAGTACTTC. As protein: CASSFPSGSYEQYF.

This clonotype showed up just a few times. The chain carries TRBV28 and TRBJ2-1; possibly TRBD1 for D (5 bases). Between the trimmed V and J ends, which lost 5 bases and 6 bases, there was a span of 20 bases. The CDR3 is made up of 16 amino acids. CDR1 is MDHEN and CDR2 is SYDVKM in the germline V gene. This CDR3 is CASSPSWGTRGNEQFF. CDR3 in DNA: TGTGCCAGCAGTCCCTCCTGGGGCACAAGGGGCAATGAGCAGTTCTTC.

This clonotype has just a few counts. V and J are TRBV20-1 and TRBJ2-7, with TRBD1 matching over 8 bases. The CDR3 is 15 amino acids. Germline V gene sequence: CDR1 DFQATT, CDR2 SNEGSKA (reference sequence). V lost 1 base and J lost 5; bases outside the gene matches: 10. CDR3 amino acids: CSARGVDRGWNEQYF. The CDR3 DNA sequence: TGCAGTGCTAGAGGAGTAGACAGGGGTTGGAACGAGCAGTACTTC.

This clonotype was seen a handful of times. The gene calls are TRBV24-1 and TRBJ1-2; unclear D gene. V lost 3 bases to trimming and J lost 3 bases, with 7 bases between them. The V gene's germline CDR1 is KGHDR and CDR2 SFDVKD. The CDR3 has 13 residues. The CDR3 here is CATSDKPHYGYTF. Written as DNA, the CDR3 is TGTGCCACCAGTGATAAGCCACACTATGGCTACACCTTC.

Only a few counts were recorded for this clonotype. V usage is TRBV7-3 and J usage is TRBJ2-1, with D perhaps matching TRBD2 (6 bases). With 2 bases removed from V and 6 bases from J, the gap between germline ends came to 20 bases. Germline CDR1 SGHTA, CDR2 FQGTGA. This CDR3 has 17 residues. The CDR3 loop reads CASSLPTRAGLRNEQFF. The CDR3 DNA follows: TGTGCCAGCAGCTTACCCACTAGAGCGGGCCTTCGCAATGAGCAGTTCTTC.

This clonotype has a single count. V is TRBV20-1 and J is TRBJ2-2; 10 bases are shared with TRBD2. Germline CDR1 is DFQATT and CDR2 is SNEGSKA (reference sequence). The CDR3 is 18 amino acids. V was clipped by 0 bases and J by 1 base; unmatched bases: 8. This CDR3 is CSARDSRSSGGNTGELFF. The DNA for the CDR3 is TGCAGTGCTAGAGATAGTAGGTCTAGCGGGGGGAACACCGGGGAGCTGTTTTTT.